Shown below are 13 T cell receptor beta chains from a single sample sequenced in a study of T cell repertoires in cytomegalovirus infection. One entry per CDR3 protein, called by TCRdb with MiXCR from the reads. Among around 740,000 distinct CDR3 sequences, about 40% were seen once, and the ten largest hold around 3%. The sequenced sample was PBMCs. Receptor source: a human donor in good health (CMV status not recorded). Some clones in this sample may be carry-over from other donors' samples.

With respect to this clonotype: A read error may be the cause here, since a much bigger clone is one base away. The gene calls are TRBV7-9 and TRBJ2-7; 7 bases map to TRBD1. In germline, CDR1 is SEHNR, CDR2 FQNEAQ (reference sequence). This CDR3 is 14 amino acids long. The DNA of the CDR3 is TGTGGCAGCAGCAAGGGGGACAGAGCCTACGAGCAGTACTTC. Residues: CGSSKGDRAYEQYF.

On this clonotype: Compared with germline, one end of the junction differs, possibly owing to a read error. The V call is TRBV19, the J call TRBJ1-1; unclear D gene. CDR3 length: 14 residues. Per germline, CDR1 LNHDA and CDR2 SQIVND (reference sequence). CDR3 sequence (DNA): TGTGCCAGTAGTACAGTACCCGTGAACACTGTAGCTTTCTTT. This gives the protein CASSTVPVNTVAFF.

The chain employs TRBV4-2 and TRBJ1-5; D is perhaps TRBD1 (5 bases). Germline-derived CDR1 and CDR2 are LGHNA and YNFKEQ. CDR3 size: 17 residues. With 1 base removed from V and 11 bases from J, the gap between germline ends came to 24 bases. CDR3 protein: CASSQVSEGQGGAAQHF. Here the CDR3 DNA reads TGTGCCAGCAGCCAAGTAAGTGAAGGGCAGGGAGGAGCGGCCCAGCATTTT.

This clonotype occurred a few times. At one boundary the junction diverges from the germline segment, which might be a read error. DNA of the CDR3: TGTGCCAGCGGCTTGGGACAGATAGCCAAAAACATTCAGTACTTC. This codes for CASGLGQIAKNIQYF. This sequence joins TRBV7-2 and TRBJ2-4, with 7 bases aligning to TRBD1. The CDR3 contains 15 residues. From germline, CDR1 is SGHTA and CDR2 FQGNSA.

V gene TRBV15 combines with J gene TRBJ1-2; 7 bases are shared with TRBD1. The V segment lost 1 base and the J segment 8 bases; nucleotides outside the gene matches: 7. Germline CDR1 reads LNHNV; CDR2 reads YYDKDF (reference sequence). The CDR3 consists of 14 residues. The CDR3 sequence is CATSRASGTAGYTF. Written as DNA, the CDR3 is TGTGCCACCAGCAGAGCTTCCGGGACAGCCGGCTACACCTTC.

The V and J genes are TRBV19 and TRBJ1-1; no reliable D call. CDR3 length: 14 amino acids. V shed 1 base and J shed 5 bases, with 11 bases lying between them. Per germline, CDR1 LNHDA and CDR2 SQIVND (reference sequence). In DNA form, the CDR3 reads TGTGCCAGTAGTATAGGAACGAGGATGACTGAAGCTTTCTTT. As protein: CASSIGTRMTEAFF. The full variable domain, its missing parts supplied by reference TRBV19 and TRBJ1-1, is DGGITQSPKYLFRKEGQNVTLSCEQNLNHDAMYWYRQDPGQGLRLIYYSQIVNDFQKGDIAEGYSVSREKKESFPLTVTSAQKNPTAFYLCASSIGTRMTEAFFGQGTRLTVV.

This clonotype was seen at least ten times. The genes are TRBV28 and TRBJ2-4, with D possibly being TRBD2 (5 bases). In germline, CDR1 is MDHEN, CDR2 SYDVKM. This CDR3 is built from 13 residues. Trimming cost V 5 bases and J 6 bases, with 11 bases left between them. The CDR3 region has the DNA TGTGCCAGCAGTACCACCGGGGTAAACATTCAGTACTTC. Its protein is CASSTTGVNIQYF.

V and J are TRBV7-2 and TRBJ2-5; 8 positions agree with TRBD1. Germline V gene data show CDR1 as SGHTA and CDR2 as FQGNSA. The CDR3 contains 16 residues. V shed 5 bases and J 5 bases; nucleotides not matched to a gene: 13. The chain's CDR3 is CASSPKGRQGLETQYF. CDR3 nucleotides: TGTGCCAGCAGCCCCAAAGGTCGACAGGGGCTGGAGACCCAGTACTTC.

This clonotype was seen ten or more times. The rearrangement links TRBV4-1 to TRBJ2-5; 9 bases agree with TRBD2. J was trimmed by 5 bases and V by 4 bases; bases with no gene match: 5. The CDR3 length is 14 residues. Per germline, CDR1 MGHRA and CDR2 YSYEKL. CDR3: CASSLYTSGETQYF. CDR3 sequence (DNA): TGCGCCAGCAGCCTCTATACTAGCGGGGAGACCCAGTACTTC.

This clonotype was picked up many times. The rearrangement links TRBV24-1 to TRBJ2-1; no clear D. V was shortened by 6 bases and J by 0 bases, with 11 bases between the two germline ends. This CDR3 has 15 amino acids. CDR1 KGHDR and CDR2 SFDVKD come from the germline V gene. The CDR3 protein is CATSRAGDSYNEQFF. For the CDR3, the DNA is TGTGCCACCAGTCGGGCTGGGGACTCCTACAATGAGCAGTTCTTC.

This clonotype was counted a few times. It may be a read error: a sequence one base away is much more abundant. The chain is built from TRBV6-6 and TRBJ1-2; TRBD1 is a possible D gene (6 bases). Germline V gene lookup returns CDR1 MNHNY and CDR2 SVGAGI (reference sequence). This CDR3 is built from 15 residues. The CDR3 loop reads CARSIHRDVDYGYTF. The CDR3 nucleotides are TGTGCCCGCAGTATCCACAGGGACGTCGACTATGGCTACACCTTC.

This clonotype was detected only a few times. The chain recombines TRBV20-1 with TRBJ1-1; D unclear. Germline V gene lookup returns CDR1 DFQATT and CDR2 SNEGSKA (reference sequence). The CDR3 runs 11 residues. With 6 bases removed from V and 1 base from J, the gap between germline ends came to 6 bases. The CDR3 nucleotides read TGCAGTGCGCCCGGGAACACTGAAGCTTTCTTT. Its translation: CSAPGNTEAFF.

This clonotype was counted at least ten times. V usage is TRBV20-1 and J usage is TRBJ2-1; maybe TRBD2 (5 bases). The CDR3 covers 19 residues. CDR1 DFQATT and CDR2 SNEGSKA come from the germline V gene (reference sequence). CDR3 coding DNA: TGCATTGGGATGGACTCGCTCCCCCGAAGATCGAGCTCCTACAATGAGCAGTTCTTC. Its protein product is CIGMDSLPRRSSSYNEQFF.